This note documents a single T cell receptor beta chain sequence. TCRdb's copy holds only in-frame clones and misses some; the assay was immunoSEQ multiplex PCR. The sample includes around 350,000 clones, around 70% seen only once; the top ten take under 11%. These data come from a study of shared clonotypes between healthy human individuals. Overall study: Donor ages ranged 18 to 49 years: two women, three men. CD4 naive cells filled three plates per donor, CD4 memory three, CD8 naive two and CD8 memory one.

The CDR3 runs 15 residues. V was pared by 4 bases and J by 3 bases, with 13 bases between. Per germline, CDR1 LNHDA and CDR2 SQIVND (reference sequence). This rearrangement joins TRBV19 to TRBJ2-1, with D perhaps assigned TRBD1 or TRBD2 (5 bases each). The sample was memory CD4+ T cells sorted from blood. Subset: CD45RA-negative fraction. The receptor's source is a man aged 25 to 40 in good health. CDR3 sequence: CASSRGILDYNEQFF. The CDR3 DNA follows: TGTGCCAGTAGTAGGGGGATACTGGACTACAATGAGCAGTTCTTC.